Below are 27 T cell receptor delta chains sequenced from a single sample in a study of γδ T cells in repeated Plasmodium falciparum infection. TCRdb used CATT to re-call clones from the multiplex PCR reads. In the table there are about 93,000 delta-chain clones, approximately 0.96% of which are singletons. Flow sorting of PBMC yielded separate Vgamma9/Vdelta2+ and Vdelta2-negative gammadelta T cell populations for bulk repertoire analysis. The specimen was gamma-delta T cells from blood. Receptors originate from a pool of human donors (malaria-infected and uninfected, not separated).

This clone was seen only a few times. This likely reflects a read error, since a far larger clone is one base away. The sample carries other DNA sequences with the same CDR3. CDR3 region: CACDLLGDTYTDKLIF. Here the CDR3 DNA reads TGTGCCTGCGATCTACTGGGGGATACCTACACCGATAAACTCATCTTT. The chain employs TRDV2 and TRDJ1; 12 nucleotides match TRDD3. TCRdb offers no J gene call, so here the DNA was matched to germline to obtain one. V shed 7 bases and J 0 bases; nucleotides not matched to a gene: 8. This CDR3 is 16 amino acids long. The germline CDR1 and CDR2 sequences are GEAIGNYY and EKD.

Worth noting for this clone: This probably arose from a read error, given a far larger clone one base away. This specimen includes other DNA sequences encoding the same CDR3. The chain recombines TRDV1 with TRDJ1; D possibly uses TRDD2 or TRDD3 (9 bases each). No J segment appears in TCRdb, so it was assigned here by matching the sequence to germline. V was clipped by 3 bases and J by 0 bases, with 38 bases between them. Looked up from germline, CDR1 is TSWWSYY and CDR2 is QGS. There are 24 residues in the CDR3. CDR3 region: CALGDALPSYQVLGDFGYTDKLIF. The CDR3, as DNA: TGTGCTCTTGGGGATGCGCTTCCTTCCTACCAGGTACTGGGGGACTTCGGATACACCGATAAACTCATCTTT.

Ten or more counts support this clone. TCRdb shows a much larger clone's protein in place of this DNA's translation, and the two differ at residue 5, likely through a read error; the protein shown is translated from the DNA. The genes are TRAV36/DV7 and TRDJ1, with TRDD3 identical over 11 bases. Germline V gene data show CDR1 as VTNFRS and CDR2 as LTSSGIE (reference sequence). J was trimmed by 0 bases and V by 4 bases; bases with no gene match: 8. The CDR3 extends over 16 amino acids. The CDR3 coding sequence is TGTGCTGTGTCCGATACTGGGGGATATTACACCGATAAACTCATCTTT. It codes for CAVSDTGGYYTDKLIF.

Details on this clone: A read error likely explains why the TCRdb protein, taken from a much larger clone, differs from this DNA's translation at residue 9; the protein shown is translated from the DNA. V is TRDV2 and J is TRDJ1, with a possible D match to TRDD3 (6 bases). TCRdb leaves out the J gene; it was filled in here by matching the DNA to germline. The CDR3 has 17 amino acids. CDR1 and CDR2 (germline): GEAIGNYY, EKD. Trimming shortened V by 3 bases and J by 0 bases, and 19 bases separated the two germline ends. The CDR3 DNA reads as TGTGCCTGTGACGGAGTGGGGATGGACCCGTACACCGATAAACTCATCTTT. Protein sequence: CACDGVGMDPYTDKLIF.

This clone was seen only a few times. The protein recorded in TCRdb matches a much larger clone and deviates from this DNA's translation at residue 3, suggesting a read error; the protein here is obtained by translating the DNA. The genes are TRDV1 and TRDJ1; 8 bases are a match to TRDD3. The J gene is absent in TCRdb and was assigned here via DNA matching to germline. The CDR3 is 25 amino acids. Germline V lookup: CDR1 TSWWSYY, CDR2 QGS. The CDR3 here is CARGGPPLFPNTPVLGAEHTDKLIF. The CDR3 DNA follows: TGTGCTCGTGGGGGGCCTCCCCTCTTTCCTAACACACCTGTACTGGGGGCCGAGCACACCGATAAACTCATCTTT.

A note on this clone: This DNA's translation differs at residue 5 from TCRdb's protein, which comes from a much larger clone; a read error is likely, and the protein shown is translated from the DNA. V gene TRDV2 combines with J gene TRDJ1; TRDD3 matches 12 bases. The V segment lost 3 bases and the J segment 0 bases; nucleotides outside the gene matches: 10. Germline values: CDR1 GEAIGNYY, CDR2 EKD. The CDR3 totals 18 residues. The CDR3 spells CACDHCVLGDTYTDKLIF. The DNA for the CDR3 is TGTGCCTGTGACCACTGCGTACTGGGGGATACTTACACCGATAAACTCATCTTT.

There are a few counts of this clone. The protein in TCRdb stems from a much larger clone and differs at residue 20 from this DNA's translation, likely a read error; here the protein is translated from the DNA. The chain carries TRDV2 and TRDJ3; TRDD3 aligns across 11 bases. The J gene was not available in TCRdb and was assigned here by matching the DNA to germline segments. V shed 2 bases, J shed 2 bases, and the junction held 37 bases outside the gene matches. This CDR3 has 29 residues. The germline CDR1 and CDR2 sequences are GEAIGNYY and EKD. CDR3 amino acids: CACDKQGRHHQLVAGGYSLAPWDTRQMFF. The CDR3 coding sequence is TGTGCCTGTGACAAGCAAGGTCGGCATCACCAGCTCGTGGCTGGGGGATACTCCCTTGCGCCCTGGGACACCCGACAGATGTTTTTC.

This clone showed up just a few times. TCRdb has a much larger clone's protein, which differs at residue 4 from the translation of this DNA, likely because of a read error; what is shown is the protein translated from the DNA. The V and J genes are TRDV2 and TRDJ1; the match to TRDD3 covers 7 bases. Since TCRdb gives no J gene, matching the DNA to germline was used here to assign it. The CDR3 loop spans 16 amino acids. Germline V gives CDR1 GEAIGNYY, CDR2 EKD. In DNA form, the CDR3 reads TGTGCCTGTAACACACTCTGGGGGCCACACACCGATAAACTCATCTTT. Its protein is CACNTLWGPHTDKLIF.

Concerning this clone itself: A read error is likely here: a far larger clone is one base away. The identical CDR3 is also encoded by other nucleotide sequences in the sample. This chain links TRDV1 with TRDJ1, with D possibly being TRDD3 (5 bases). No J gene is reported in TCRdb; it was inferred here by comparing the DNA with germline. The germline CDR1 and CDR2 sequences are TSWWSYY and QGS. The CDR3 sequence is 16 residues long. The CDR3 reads CALGEPYGHTERKLIF. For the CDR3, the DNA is TGCGCTCTTGGGGAACCCTATGGACATACTGAGCGTAAACTCATCTTT.

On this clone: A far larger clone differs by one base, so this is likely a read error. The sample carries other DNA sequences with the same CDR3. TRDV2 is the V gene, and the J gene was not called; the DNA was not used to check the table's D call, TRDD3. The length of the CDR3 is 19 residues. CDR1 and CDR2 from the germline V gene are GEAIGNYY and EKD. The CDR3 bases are TGTGCCTGTGACTGGGTACTGGGGGATACCACCTGGGACACCCGACAAATGTTTTTC. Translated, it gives CACDWVLGDTTWDTRQMFF.

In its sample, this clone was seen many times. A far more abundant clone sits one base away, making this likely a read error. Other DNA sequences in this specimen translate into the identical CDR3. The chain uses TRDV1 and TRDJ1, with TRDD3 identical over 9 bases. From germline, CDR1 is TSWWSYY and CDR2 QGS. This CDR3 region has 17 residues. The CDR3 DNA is TGTGCTCTTGGGGTCGGGGCTGGGGGATTCTCTACCGATAAACTTATCTTT. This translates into CALGVGAGGFSTDKLIF.

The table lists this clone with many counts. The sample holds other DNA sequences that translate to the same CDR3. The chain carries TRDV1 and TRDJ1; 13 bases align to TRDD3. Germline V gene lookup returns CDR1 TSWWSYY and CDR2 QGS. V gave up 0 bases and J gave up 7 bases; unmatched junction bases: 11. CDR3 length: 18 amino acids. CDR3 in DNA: TGTGCTCTTGGGGAACTAGTACTGGGGGATACGGGCGGTGGTAAACTCATCTTT. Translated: CALGELVLGDTGGGKLIF.

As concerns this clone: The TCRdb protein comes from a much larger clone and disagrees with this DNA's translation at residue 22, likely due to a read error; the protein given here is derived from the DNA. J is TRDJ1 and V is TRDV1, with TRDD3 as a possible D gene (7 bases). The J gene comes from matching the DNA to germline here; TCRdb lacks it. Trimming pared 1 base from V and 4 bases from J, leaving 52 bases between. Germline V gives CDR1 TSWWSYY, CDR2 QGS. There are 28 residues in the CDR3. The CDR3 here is CALGERKDERGKSLRIPRGGWLVDKLIF. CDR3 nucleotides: TGTGCTCTTGGGGAACGAAAGGACGAAAGGGGAAAGTCCCTACGTATTCCTAGGGGGGGATGGTTGGTCGATAAACTCATCTTT.

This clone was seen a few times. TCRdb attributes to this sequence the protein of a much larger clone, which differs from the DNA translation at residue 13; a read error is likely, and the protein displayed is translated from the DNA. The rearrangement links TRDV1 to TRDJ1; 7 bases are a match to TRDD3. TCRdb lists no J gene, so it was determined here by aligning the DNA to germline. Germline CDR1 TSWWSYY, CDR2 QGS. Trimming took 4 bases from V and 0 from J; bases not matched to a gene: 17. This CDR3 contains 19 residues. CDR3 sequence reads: CALGGMDWGPRAHTDKLIF. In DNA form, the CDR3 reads TGTGCTCTTGGGGGGATGGACTGGGGTCCCCGGGCCCACACCGATAAACTCATCTTT.

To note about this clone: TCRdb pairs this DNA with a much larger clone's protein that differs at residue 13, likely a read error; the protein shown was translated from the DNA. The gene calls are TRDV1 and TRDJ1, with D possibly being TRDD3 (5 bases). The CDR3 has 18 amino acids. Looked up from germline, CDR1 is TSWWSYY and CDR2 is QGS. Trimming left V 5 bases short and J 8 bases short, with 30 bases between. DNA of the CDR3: TGTGCTCTTGGGCTCCCCCTGGGCTCTCTCCGGTACATCGACAAACTCATCTTT. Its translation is CALGLPLGSLRYIDKLIF.

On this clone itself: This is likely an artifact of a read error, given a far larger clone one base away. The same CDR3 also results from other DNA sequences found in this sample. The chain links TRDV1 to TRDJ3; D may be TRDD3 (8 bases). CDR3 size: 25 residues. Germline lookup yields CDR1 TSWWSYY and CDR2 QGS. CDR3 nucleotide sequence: TGTGCTCTTGGGGATCCAATTTTCCTACAGGGGGATAACCGTGCGGACTCCTGGGACACCCGGCAGATGTTTTTC. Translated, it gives CALGDPIFLQGDNRADSWDTRQMFF.

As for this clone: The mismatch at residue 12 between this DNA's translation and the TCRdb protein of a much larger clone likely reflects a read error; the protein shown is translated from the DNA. The CDR3 DNA reads as TGTGCCTGTGACACCGTGAGTAGGGTCCTGGGAAGCGAAACCGATAAACTCATCTTT. Translated, it gives CACDTVSRVLGSETDKLIF. This chain joins TRDV2 and TRDJ1; D might be TRDD3 (5 bases). As TCRdb names no J gene, one was assigned here on the basis of a DNA match to germline. V was cut by 0 bases and J by 2 bases, with 24 bases left in between. The CDR3 totals 19 residues. Germline loops: CDR1 GEAIGNYY, CDR2 EKD.

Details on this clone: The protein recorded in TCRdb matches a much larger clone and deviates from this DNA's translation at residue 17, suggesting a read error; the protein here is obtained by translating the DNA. CDR3 sequence (DNA): TGTGCCTGTGACACGGTATTTGGGGGATACGCTCGGAGTGATAAACTCACCTTT. Its translation: CACDTVFGGYARSDKLTF. The J gene has no call, while the V gene is TRDV2; TRDD3 is the table's D call, not checked against the DNA. The germline V gene has CDR1 GEAIGNYY and CDR2 EKD. CDR3 length equals 18 residues.

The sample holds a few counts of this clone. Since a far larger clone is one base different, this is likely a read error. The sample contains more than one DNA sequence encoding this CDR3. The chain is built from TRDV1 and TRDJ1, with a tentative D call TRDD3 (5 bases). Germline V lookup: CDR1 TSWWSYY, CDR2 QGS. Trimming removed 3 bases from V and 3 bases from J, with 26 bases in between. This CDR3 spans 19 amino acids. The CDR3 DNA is TGTGCTCTTGGGGAGGGACGACAAGCGACGAAAGGGGAGTCCGATAAACTCATCTTT. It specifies CALGEGRQATKGESDKLIF.

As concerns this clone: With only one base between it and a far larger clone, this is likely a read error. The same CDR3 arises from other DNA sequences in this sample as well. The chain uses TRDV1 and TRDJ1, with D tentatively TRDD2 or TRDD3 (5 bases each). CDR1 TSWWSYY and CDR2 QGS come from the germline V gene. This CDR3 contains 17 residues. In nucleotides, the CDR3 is TGTGCTCTTGCTTCCGAAGGGGACCGACGATACACCGATAAGCTCATCTTT. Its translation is CALASEGDRRYTDKLIF.

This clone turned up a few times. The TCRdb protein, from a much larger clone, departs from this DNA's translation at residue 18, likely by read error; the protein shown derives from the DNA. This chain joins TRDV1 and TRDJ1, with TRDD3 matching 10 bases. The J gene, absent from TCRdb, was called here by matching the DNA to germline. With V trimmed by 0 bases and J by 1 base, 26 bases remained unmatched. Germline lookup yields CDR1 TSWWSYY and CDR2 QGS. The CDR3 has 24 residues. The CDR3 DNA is TGTGCTCTTGGGGAACTAGAACTGTTCCCTACGATTGACGGGGGGATACGATGCACCGATAAACTCATCTTT. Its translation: CALGELELFPTIDGGIRCTDKLIF.

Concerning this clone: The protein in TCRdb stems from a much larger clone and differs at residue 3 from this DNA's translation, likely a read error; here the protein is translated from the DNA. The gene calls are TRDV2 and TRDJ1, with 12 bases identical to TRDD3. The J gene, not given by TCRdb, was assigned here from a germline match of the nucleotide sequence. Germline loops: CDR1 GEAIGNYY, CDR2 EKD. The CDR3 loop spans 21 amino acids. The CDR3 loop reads CARDTRNTSYLGDTYTDKLIF. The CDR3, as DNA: TGTGCCCGTGACACCCGGAACACTTCCTACCTGGGGGATACGTACACCGATAAACTCATCTTT.

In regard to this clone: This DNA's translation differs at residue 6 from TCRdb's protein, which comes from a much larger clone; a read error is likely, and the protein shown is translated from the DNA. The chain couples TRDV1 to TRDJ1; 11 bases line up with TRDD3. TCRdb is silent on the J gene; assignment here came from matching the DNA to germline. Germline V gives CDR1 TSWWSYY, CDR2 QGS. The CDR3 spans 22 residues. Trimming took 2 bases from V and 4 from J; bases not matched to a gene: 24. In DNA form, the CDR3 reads TGTGCTCTTGGGGAAGTCCCCCTAACCCGCTTTTATTACTGGGGGATAAGCGATAAACTCATCTTT. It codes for CALGEVPLTRFYYWGISDKLIF.

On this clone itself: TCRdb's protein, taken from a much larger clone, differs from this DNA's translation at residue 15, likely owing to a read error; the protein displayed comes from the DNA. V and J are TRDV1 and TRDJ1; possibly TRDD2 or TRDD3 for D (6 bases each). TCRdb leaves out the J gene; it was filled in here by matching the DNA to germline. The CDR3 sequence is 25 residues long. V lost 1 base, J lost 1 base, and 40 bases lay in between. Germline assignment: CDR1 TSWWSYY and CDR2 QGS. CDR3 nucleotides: TGTGCTCTTGGGGAACAGGGCAATCCTACGAACAAAGTCTGGGAGATACGATGGCCCACCGATAAACTCATCTTT. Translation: CALGEQGNPTNKVWEIRWPTDKLIF.

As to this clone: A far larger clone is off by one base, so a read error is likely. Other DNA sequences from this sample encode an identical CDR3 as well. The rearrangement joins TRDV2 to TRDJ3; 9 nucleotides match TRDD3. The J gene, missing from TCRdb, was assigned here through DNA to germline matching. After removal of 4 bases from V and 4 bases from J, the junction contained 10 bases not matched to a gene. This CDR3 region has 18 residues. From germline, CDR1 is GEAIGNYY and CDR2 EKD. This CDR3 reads CACDTLLGELWDTRQMFF. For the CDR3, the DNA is TGTGCCTGTGATACCCTACTGGGGGAGCTTTGGGACACCCGACAGATGTTTTTC.

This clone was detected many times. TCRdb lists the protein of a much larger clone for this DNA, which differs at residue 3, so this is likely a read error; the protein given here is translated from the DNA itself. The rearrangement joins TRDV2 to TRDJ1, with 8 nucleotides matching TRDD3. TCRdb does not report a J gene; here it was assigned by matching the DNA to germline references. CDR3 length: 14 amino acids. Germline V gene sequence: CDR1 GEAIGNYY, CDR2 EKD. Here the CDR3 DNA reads TGTGCCCGTGACTCTCTGGGGGAATACACCAAACTCATCTTT. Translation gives CARDSLGEYTKLIF.

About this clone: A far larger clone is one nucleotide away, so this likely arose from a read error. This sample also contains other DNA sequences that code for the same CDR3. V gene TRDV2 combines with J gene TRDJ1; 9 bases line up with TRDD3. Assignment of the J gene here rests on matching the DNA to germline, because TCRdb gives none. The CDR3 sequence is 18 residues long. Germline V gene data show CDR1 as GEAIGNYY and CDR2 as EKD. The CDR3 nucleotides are TGTGCCTGTGACGCCCTGCCGCTTCTGGGGGATTACACCGACAAACTCATCTTT. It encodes CACDALPLLGDYTDKLIF.